Below, 15 T cell receptor beta chains from the same sample are listed, as sequenced in a study of CD8+ T cells in alopecia areata. Extraction and reverse transcription of RNA yielded cDNA as the sequencing template. Sequenced by immunoSEQ multiplex PCR; TCRdb stores in-frame clones only, minus some. The sample has some 180,000 clones, 53% seen once. Treatment: oral pan-JAK inhibitor, 5-10 mg twice daily. The sequencing here drew on CD8+ T cells sorted from blood, taken at week 24, from a patient treated with tofacitinib. All receptors derive from a human donor with alopecia areata.

This clone was counted a few times. The genes are TRBV5-1 and TRBJ2-2, with a tentative D call TRBD1 (6 bases). Germline CDR1 is SGHRS and CDR2 is YFSETQ. The CDR3 has 15 amino acids. V shed 3 bases and J shed 3 bases, with 12 bases lying between them. The CDR3 DNA follows: TGCGCCAGCAGCTCAGAACAGGGATACACCGGGGAGCTGTTTTTT. It yields the protein CASSSEQGYTGELFF.

In its sample, this clone was seen a few times. The same CDR3 can be traced to other DNA sequences in this sample. V is TRBV6-5 and J is TRBJ1-2; 8 bases match TRBD1. This CDR3 has 11 residues. V lost 5 bases and J lost 8; bases outside the gene matches: 1. Per the germline V gene, CDR1 is MNHEY and CDR2 is SVGAGI. The CDR3 DNA follows: TGTGCCAGCAGTGACAGGGGAGGCTACACCTTC. Amino acids: CASSDRGGYTF.

CDR3 protein: CAWSVTGGEQYF. The CDR3 DNA sequence: TGTGCCTGGAGTGTAACAGGAGGCGAGCAGTACTTC. The chain carries TRBV30 and TRBJ2-7, with D perhaps given as TRBD1 or TRBD2 (5 bases each). V was shortened by 0 bases and J by 6 bases, with 9 bases between the two germline ends. This CDR3 contains 12 residues. The germline V gene has CDR1 GTSNPN and CDR2 SVGIG (reference sequence). The full variable domain, rest sourced from reference TRBV30 and TRBJ2-7, is SQTIHQWPATLVQPVGSPLSLECTVEGTSNPNLYWYRQAAGRGLQLLFYSVGIGQISSEVPQNLSASRPQDRQFILSSKKLLLSDSGFYLCAWSVTGGEQYFGPGTRLTVT.

The rearrangement uses TRBV19 and TRBJ2-6; no definite D call. In germline, CDR1 is LNHDA, CDR2 SQIVND (reference sequence). This CDR3 contains 17 residues. V was pared by 3 bases and J by 1 base, with 13 bases between. Here the CDR3 DNA reads TGTGCCAGTAGTATTTCAGGTTTCTTATCTGGGGCCAACGTCCTGACTTTC. Amino acids: CASSISGFLSGANVLTF.

The genes are TRBV5-1 and TRBJ2-1; 9 nucleotides line up with TRBD2. Germline CDR1 SGHRS, CDR2 YFSETQ. The CDR3 sequence is 19 residues long. J lost 0 bases, V lost 0 bases, and 10 bases had no gene match. Here the CDR3 DNA reads TGCGCCAGCAGCTTGGGTTCCTTGAGCGGGGGGAGCTCCTACAATGAGCAGTTCTTC. Translating it yields CASSLGSLSGGSSYNEQFF.

The chain is built from TRBV25-1 and TRBJ2-7; no clear D. Germline CDR1 is MGHDK and CDR2 is SYGVNS. The CDR3 runs 16 residues. Deletions cut 3 bases from V and 5 bases from J, with 20 bases between. This CDR3 reads CASSDSLRVLGNEQYF. The CDR3, as DNA: TGTGCCAGCAGTGATAGCCTCCGGGTTCTGGGGAACGAGCAGTACTTC.

V is TRBV19 and J is TRBJ2-6, with D possibly TRBD2 on 6 matching bases. The CDR3 is 20 residues long. Per germline, CDR1 LNHDA and CDR2 SQIVND (reference sequence). V was cut by 3 bases and J by 0 bases, with 21 bases left in between. CDR3 amino acids: CASSILPVGGTHSGANVLTF. CDR3 nucleotides: TGTGCCAGTAGTATCCTCCCGGTTGGGGGGACCCACTCTGGGGCCAACGTCCTGACTTTC. Looking up the rest from reference TRBV19 and TRBJ2-6 gives the full variable domain: DGGITQSPKYLFRKEGQNVTLSCEQNLNHDAMYWYRQDPGQGLRLIYYSQIVNDFQKGDIAEGYSVSREKKESFPLTVTSAQKNPTAFYLCASSILPVGGTHSGANVLTFGAGSRLTVL.

The chain recombines TRBV13 with TRBJ2-5; D possibly uses TRBD1 or TRBD2 (5 bases each). Trimming pared 5 bases from V and 1 base from J, leaving 8 bases between. CDR1 and CDR2 (germline): PRHDT, FYEKMQ (reference sequence). This CDR3 spans 13 amino acids. The DNA for the CDR3 is TGTGCCAGCAGCGGGGGAATCCAAGAGACCCAGTACTTC. This translates into CASSGGIQETQYF.

This clone has only a few counts. This chain joins TRBV30 and TRBJ2-1, with unresolved D. This CDR3 is 13 amino acids long. V was cut by 0 bases and J by 7 bases, with 10 bases left in between. Germline V gene sequence: CDR1 GTSNPN, CDR2 SVGIG (reference sequence). CDR3 loop: CAWSVLGGNEQFF. CDR3 nucleotide sequence: TGTGCCTGGAGTGTACTGGGTGGGAATGAGCAGTTCTTC.

The rearrangement uses TRBV2 and TRBJ1-4; D is ambiguous. This CDR3 has 16 residues. Per germline, CDR1 SNHLY and CDR2 FYNNEI. V lost 5 bases and J 0 bases, leaving 13 bases between the germline ends. The CDR3 here is CASSTLDTTTNEKLFF. For the CDR3, the DNA is TGTGCCAGCAGTACACTCGACACTACAACTAATGAAAAACTGTTTTTT.

The V and J genes are TRBV30 and TRBJ1-5, with D unresolved. The CDR3 totals 12 residues. V lost 0 bases and J lost 4, with 4 bases in between. The germline V gene encodes CDR1 GTSNPN and CDR2 SVGIG (reference sequence). CDR3: CAWSVLNQPQHF. CDR3 coding DNA: TGTGCCTGGAGTGTTTTAAATCAGCCCCAGCATTTT.

In this sample, this clone turned up a few times. The rearrangement links TRBV11-2 to TRBJ2-7; 7 bases agree with TRBD1. The CDR3 loop spans 13 amino acids. Unmatched junction bases numbered 2, after V lost 4 bases and J lost 2 bases. Germline V gives CDR1 SGHAT, CDR2 FQNNGV. The CDR3 region has the DNA TGTGCCAGCAGCTGGGGGACAGCCTACGAGCAGTACTTC. Translated: CASSWGTAYEQYF.

The chain uses TRBV5-1 and TRBJ2-2; 9 nucleotides align to TRBD1. The CDR3 spans 17 residues. With V trimmed by 4 bases and J by 6 bases, 13 bases remained unmatched. Looked up from germline, CDR1 is SGHRS and CDR2 is YFSETQ. CDR3 sequence reads: CASSVDVGTGIAGELFF. Written as DNA, the CDR3 is TGCGCCAGCAGCGTGGACGTCGGGACAGGGATTGCCGGGGAGCTGTTTTTT.

The rearrangement links TRBV18 to TRBJ2-1, with TRBD2 matching over 8 bases. The germline gives CDR1 KGHSH, CDR2 LQKENI. Losses at the gene ends were 4 bases for V and 6 bases for J; bases not matched to a gene: 8. The CDR3 totals 15 residues. CDR3 region: CASSLSGGASNEQFF. CDR3 in DNA: TGTGCCAGCTCACTCAGCGGGGGAGCTTCCAATGAGCAGTTCTTC.

This sequence joins TRBV29-1 and TRBJ2-4, with D maybe TRBD2 (6 bases). The V gene lost 2 bases and the J gene lost 0 bases, with 14 bases spanning the gap. This CDR3 spans 16 amino acids. Germline-derived CDR1 and CDR2 are SQVTM and ANQGSEA. This chain's CDR3 is CSVELRGILAKNIQYF. CDR3 DNA: TGCAGCGTTGAATTACGGGGGATACTAGCCAAAAACATTCAGTACTTC. The entire variable domain, with the rest obtained from reference TRBV29-1 and TRBJ2-4, is as follows: SAVISQKPSRDICQRGTSLTIQCQVDSQVTMMFWYRQQPGQSLTLIATANQGSEATYESGFVIDKFPISRPNLTFSTLTVSNMSPEDSSIYLCSVELRGILAKNIQYFGAGTRLSVL.